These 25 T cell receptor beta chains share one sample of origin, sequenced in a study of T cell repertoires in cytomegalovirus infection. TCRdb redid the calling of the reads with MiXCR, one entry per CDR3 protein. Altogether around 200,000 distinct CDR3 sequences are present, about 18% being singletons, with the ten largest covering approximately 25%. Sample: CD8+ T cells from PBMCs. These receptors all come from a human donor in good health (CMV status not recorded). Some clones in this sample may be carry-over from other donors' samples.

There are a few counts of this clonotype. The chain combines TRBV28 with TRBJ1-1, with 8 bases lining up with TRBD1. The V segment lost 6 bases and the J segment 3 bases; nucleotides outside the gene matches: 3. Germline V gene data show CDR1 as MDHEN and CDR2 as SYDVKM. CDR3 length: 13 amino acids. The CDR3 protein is CASSSTGDTEAFF. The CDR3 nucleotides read TGTGCCAGCAGCTCGACAGGGGACACTGAAGCTTTCTTT. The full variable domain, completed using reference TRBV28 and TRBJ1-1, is DVKVTQSSRYLVKRTGEKVFLECVQDMDHENMFWYRQDPGLGLRLIYFSYDVKMKEKGDIPEGYSVSREKKERFSLILESASTNQTSMYLCASSSTGDTEAFFGQGTRLTVV.

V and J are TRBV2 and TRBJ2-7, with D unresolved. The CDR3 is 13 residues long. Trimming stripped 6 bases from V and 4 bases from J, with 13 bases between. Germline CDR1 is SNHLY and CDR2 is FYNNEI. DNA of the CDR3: TGTGCCAGCAGACTACAGAACGTTTACGAGCAGTACTTC. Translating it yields CASRLQNVYEQYF.

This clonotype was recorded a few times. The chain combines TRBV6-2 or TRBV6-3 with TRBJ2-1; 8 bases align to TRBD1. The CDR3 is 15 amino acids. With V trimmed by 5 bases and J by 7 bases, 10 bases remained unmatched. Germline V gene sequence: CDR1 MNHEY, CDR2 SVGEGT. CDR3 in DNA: TGTGCCAGCAGTCAAACAGGGGGTCGTGGTAATGAGCAGTTCTTC. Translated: CASSQTGGRGNEQFF.

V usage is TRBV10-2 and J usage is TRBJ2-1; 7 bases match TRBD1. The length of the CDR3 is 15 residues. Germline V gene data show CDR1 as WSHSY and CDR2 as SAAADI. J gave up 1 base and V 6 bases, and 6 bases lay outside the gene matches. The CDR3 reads CASSTTGESYNEQFF. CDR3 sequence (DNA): TGCGCCAGCAGCACCACAGGGGAGTCCTACAATGAGCAGTTCTTC.

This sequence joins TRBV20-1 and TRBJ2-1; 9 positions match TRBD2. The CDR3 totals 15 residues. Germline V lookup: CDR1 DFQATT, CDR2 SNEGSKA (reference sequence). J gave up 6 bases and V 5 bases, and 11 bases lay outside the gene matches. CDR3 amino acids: CSADVAGGPTNEQFF. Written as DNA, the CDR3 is TGCAGTGCTGACGTCGCGGGGGGGCCGACCAATGAGCAGTTCTTC.

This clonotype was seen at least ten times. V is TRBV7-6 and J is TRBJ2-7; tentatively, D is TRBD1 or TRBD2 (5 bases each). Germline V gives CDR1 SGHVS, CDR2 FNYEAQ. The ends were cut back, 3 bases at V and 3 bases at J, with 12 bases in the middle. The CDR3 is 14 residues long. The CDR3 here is CASSFGGSDYEQYF. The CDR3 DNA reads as TGTGCCAGCAGCTTTGGGGGATCGGACTACGAGCAGTACTTC.

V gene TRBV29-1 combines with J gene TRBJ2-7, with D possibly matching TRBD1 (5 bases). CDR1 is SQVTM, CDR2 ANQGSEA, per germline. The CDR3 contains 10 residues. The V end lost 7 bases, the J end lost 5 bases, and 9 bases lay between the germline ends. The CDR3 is CSATGNEQYF. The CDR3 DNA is TGCAGCGCTACAGGTAACGAGCAGTACTTC.

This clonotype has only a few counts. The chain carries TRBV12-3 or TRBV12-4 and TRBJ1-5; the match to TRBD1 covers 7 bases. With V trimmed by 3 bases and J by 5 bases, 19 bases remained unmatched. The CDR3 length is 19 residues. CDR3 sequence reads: CASSFHPPYAGTDHQPQHF. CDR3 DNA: TGTGCCAGCAGTTTCCACCCGCCTTACGCCGGGACAGACCATCAGCCCCAGCATTTT.

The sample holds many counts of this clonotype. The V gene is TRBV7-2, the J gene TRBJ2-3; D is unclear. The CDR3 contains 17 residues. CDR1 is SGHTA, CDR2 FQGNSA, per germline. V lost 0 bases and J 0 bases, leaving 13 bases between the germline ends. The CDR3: CASSLAQLGLSTDTQYF. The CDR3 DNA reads TGTGCCAGCAGCTTAGCCCAACTGGGTTTAAGCACAGATACGCAGTATTTT. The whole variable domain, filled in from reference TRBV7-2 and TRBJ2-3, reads GAGVSQSPSNKVTEKGKDVELRCDPISGHTALYWYRQSLGQGLEFLIYFQGNSAPDKSGLPSDRFSAERTGGSVSTLTIQRTQQEDSAVYLCASSLAQLGLSTDTQYFGPGTRLTVL.

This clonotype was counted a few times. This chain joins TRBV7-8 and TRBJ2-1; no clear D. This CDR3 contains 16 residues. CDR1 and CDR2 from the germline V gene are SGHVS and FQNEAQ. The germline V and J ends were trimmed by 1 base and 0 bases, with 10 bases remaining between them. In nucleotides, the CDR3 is TGTGCCAGCAGCTTAGGGGGTCGGTCCTCCTACAATGAGCAGTTCTTC. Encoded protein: CASSLGGRSSYNEQFF.

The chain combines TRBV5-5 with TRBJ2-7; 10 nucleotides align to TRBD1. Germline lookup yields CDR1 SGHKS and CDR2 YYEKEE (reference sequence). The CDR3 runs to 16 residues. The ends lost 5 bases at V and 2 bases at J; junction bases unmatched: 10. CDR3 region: CASSWDRGRRAYEQYF. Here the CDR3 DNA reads TGTGCCAGCAGTTGGGACAGGGGAAGAAGGGCCTACGAGCAGTACTTC.

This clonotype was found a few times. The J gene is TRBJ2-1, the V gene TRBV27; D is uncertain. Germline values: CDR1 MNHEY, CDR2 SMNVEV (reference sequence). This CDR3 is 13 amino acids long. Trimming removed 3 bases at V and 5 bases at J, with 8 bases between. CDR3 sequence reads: CASSFGNDNEQFF. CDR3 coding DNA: TGTGCCAGCAGTTTTGGGAACGACAATGAGCAGTTCTTC.

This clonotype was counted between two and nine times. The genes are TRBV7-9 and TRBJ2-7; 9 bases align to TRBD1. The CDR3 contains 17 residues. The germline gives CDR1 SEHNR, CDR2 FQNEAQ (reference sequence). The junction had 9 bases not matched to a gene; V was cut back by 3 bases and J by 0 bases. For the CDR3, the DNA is TGTGCCAGCAGCTTTGTAGTGGGACAGGGCGCCTCCTACGAGCAGTACTTC. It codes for CASSFVVGQGASYEQYF.

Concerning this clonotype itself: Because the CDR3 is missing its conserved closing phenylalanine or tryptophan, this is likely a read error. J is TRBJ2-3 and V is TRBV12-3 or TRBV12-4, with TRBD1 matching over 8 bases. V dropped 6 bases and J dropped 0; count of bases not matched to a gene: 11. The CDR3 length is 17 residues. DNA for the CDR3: TGTGCCAGCAGCAGGTACCGGGACAGGATTAGCACAGATACGCAGTATTTA. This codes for CASSRYRDRISTDTQYL.

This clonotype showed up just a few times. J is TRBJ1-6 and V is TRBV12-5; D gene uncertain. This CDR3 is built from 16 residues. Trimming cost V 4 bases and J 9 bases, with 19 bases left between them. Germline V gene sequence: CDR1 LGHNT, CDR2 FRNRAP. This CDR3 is CASGSPKSESGSPLHF. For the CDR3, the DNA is TGTGCTAGTGGTTCCCCGAAGTCCGAATCTGGTTCACCCCTCCACTTT.

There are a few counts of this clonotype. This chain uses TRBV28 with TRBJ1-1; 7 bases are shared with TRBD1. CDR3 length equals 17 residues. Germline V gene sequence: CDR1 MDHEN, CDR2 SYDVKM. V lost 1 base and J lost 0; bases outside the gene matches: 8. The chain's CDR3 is CASSLYGPGTVNTEAFF. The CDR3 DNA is TGTGCCAGCAGTTTATACGGACCCGGGACAGTGAACACTGAAGCTTTCTTT.

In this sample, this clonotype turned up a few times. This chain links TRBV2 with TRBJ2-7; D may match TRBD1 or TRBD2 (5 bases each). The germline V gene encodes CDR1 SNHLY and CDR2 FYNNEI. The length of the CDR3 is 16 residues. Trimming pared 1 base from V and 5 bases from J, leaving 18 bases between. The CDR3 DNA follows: TGTGCCAGCAGTGAAGAGGGGTGGGAGCCGAAGAACGAGCAGTACTTC. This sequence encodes CASSEEGWEPKNEQYF.

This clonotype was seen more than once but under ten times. This chain's CDR3 is CASSYSSFRHNSNQPQHF. The CDR3 DNA sequence: TGTGCCAGCAGTTACTCGAGTTTTCGACATAATAGCAATCAGCCCCAGCATTTT. The V gene is TRBV6-2 or TRBV6-3, the J gene TRBJ1-5, with D hard to call. The V gene's germline CDR1 is MNHEY and CDR2 SVGEGT. With 0 bases removed from V and 0 bases from J, the gap between germline ends came to 15 bases. The CDR3 has 18 amino acids.

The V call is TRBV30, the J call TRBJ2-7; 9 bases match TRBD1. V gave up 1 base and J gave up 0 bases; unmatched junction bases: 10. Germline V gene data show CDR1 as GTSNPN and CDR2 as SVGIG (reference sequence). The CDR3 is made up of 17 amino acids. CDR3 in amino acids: CAWSGRDRDSYSYEQYF. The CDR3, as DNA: TGTGCCTGGAGTGGCCGGGACAGGGATTCCTACTCCTACGAGCAGTACTTC.

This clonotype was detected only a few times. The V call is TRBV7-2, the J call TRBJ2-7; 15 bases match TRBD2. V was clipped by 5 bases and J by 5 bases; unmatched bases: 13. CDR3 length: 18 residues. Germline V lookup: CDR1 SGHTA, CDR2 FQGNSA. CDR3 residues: CASSPEGGLAGGPHEQYF. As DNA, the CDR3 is TGTGCCAGCAGCCCCGAGGGCGGACTAGCGGGGGGGCCCCACGAGCAGTACTTC.

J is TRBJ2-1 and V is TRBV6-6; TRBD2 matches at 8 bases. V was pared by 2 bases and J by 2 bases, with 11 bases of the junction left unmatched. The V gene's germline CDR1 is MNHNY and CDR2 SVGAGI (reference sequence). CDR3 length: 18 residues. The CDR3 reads CASSYPASGLSTYNEQFF. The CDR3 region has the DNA TGTGCCAGCAGTTACCCGGCTAGCGGGCTGTCAACCTACAATGAGCAGTTCTTC.

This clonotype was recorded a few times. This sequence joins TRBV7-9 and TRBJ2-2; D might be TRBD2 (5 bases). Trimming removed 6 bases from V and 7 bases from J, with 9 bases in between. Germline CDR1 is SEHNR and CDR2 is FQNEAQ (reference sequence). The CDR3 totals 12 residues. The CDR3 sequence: CASRHGDGELFF. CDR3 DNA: TGTGCCAGCAGACACGGGGACGGGGAGCTGTTTTTT.

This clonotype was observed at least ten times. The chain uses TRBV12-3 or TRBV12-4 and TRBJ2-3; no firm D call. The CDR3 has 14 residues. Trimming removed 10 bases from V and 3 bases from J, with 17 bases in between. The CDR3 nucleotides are TGTGCCACCGATCCCGAGCGAACAACAGATACGCAGTATTTT. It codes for CATDPERTTDTQYF.

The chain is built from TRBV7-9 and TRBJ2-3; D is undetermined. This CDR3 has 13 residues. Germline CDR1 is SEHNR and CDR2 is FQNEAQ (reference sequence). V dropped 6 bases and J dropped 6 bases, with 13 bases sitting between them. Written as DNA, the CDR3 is TGTGCCAGCAGGGAAAGTATGTCGGATACGCAGTATTTT. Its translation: CASRESMSDTQYF.

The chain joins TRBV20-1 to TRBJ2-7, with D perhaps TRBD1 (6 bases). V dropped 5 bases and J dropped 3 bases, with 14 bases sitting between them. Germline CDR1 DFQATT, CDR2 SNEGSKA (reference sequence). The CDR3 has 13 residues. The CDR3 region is CSAASMDSYEQYF. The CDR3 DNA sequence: TGCAGTGCTGCCTCGATGGACAGCTACGAGCAGTACTTC.